The subject of this entry is one TCR beta chain. Primers included in the PCR were 60 Vbeta and 13 Jbeta primers. In the authors' methods: A follow-up analysis tallied around 80 million unique TCR beta chains, roughly 11 million shared. Profiling relied on immunoSEQ multiplex PCR, and the TCRdb table lists in-frame clones only, not all of them. From that table come the V and J calls and clone size; the DNA was used to work out D and trimming. The data contain roughly 200,000 clones, around four fifths of them seen just once; the ten biggest clones take up about 2.5%. The data derive from a study of cytomegalovirus exposure and HLA in healthy donors. About the research overall: Falling in the Caucasian-associated ancestry cluster were 81% of approximately 410 genotyped donors.

This CDR3 contains 15 residues. J lost 6 bases, V lost 1 base, and 7 bases had no gene match. Germline CDR1 reads MGHRA; CDR2 reads YSYEKL. Sequenced input: PBMCs. The chain joins TRBV4-1 to TRBJ2-7; 9 bases line up with TRBD2. The clonotype comes from a woman aged 40 to 50 in good health and CMV-seronegative. CDR3 amino acids: CASSQGWREGLEQYF. The CDR3 bases are TGCGCCAGCAGCCAAGGGTGGCGGGAGGGCCTCGAGCAGTACTTC.